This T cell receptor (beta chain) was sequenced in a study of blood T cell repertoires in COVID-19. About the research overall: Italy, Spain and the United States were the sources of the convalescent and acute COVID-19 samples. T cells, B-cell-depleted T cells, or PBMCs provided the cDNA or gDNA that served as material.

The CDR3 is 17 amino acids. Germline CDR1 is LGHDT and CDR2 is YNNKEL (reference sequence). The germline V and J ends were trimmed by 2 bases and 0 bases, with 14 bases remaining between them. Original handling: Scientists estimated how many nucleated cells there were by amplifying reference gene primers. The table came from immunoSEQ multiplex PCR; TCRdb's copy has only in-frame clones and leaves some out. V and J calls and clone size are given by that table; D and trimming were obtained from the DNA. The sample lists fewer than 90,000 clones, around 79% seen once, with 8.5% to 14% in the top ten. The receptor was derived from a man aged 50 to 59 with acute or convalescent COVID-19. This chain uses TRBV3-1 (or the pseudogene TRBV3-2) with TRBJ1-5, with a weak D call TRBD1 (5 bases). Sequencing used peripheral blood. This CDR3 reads CASSQTNRKYSNQPQHF. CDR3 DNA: TGTGCCAGCAGCCAAACGAACAGGAAATATAGCAATCAGCCCCAGCATTTT.